This entry lists 18 T cell receptor beta chains sequenced from one sample in a study of post-analysis software for immune sequencing data. Study-wide points: Patients carried roughly five TRBV segments more frequently than controls did, and TRBV5-6, TRBV5-1 and TRBV20-1 were among them.

Included in the TCR beta cDNA libraries were unique molecular identifiers. TCRdb passed the PCR reads through MiXCR, listing each CDR3 protein once. In the table there are hundreds of thousands of distinct CDR3 sequences, 25% to 30% of which are singletons. Their specific antigens are unknown. Material for sequencing was blood. Receptors originate from a girl aged 10-17 years with multiple sclerosis.

The rearrangement links TRBV20-1 to TRBJ2-5, with D tentatively TRBD1 (6 bases). V was shortened by 5 bases and J by 6 bases, with 16 bases between the two germline ends. CDR1 is DFQATT and CDR2 is SNEGSKA in the germline V gene (reference sequence). This CDR3 contains 13 residues. This chain's CDR3 is CSAYPRDKKTQYF. The CDR3 nucleotides read TGCAGTGCTTATCCTCGGGACAAAAAGACCCAGTACTTC.

This clonotype was found a few times. The chain has TRBV27 and TRBJ2-7; D possibly matches TRBD1 or TRBD2 (5 bases each). The CDR3 consists of 16 residues. The V and J ends lost 5 bases and 3 bases respectively, with 20 bases between them. The V gene's germline CDR1 is MNHEY and CDR2 SMNVEV (reference sequence). The CDR3 here is CASSLLAPGRYYEQYF. The CDR3 nucleotides read TGTGCCAGCAGTCTTCTGGCCCCGGGACGGTACTACGAGCAGTACTTC.

This clonotype was counted a few times. The chain joins TRBV7-2 to TRBJ2-7, with 7 bases that match TRBD1. CDR1 is SGHTA, CDR2 FQGNSA, per germline. The ends lost 1 base at V and 4 bases at J; junction bases unmatched: 13. The CDR3 is made up of 17 amino acids. CDR3 DNA: TGTGCCAGCAGCTTAGGGGGACAACAGGGGTTTATTTACGAGCAGTACTTC. Amino acids: CASSLGGQQGFIYEQYF.

This clonotype was detected only once. This rearrangement joins TRBV5-1 to TRBJ1-1; no clear D gene. Trimming stripped 1 base from V and 4 bases from J, with 11 bases between. The CDR3 covers 14 residues. Germline V gene lookup returns CDR1 SGHRS and CDR2 YFSETQ. The CDR3, as DNA: TGCGCCAGCAGCTTGAGACATTTGAGCACTGAAGCTTTCTTT. Translation: CASSLRHLSTEAFF. The full variable domain, in which reference TRBV5-1 and TRBJ1-1 provide the parts outside the CDR3, is KAGVTQTPRYLIKTRGQQVTLSCSPISGHRSVSWYQQTPGQGLQFLFEYFSETQRNKGNFPGRFSGRQFSNSRSEMNVSTLELGDSALYLCASSLRHLSTEAFFGQGTRLTVV.

This clonotype showed up just a few times. CDR3 sequence reads: CASSLRTDGEQYF. CDR3 sequence (DNA): TGTGCCAGCAGCTTACGGACCGATGGCGAGCAGTACTTC. The chain recombines TRBV7-2 with TRBJ2-7; D is undetermined. Germline CDR1 and CDR2: SGHTA and FQGNSA. V lost 2 bases to trimming and J lost 6 bases, with 11 bases between them. The CDR3 length is 13 residues.

This chain links TRBV10-3 with TRBJ2-3; 7 nucleotides agree with TRBD2. The trim removed 10 bases at V and 1 base at J, leaving 8 bases unmatched. CDR3 length equals 14 residues. Germline CDR1 and CDR2: ENHRY and SYGVKD. Here the CDR3 DNA reads TGTGCCACCAGGGACTACCTGGGCACAGATACGCAGTATTTT. Translation: CATRDYLGTDTQYF.

This clonotype came up a few times. At one of its ends the junction is not consistent with the germline gene, which may arise from a read error. The gene calls are TRBV5-1 and TRBJ1-5; TRBD1 might be the D (5 bases). There are 15 residues in the CDR3. Germline CDR1 reads SGHRS; CDR2 reads YFSETQ. CDR3 protein: CASSLRPGSNQPQHF. Written as DNA, the CDR3 is TGTGCCAGCAGCTTGCGTCCAGGGAGCAATCAGCCCCAGCATTTT.

This clonotype was observed many times. This chain links TRBV7-2 with TRBJ2-7; 7 bases fit TRBD1. Germline V gene data show CDR1 as SGHTA and CDR2 as FQGNSA. V lost 5 bases and J lost 6; bases outside the gene matches: 10. CDR3 length: 14 residues. CDR3 DNA sequence: TGTGCCAGCAGCAATCAAGGGGGCCCCCTCGAGCAGTACTTC. It encodes CASSNQGGPLEQYF. The full variable domain, its missing parts supplied by reference TRBV7-2 and TRBJ2-7, is GAGVSQSPSNKVTEKGKDVELRCDPISGHTALYWYRQSLGQGLEFLIYFQGNSAPDKSGLPSDRFSAERTGGSVSTLTIQRTQQEDSAVYLCASSNQGGPLEQYFGPGTRLTVT.

The chain joins TRBV7-2 to TRBJ2-3, with 12 bases lining up with TRBD2. Germline V lookup: CDR1 SGHTA, CDR2 FQGNSA. The CDR3 contains 19 residues. The V segment lost 0 bases and the J segment 0 bases; nucleotides outside the gene matches: 7. The CDR3 sequence: CASSLAGASGGVSTDTQYF. Written as DNA, the CDR3 is TGTGCCAGCAGCTTAGCTGGTGCTAGCGGGGGGGTTAGCACAGATACGCAGTATTTT.

V and J are TRBV10-3 and TRBJ2-5, with TRBD2 matching over 7 bases. Trimming at V came to 2 bases and at J to 7 bases, leaving 16 bases not matched to a gene. The CDR3 is 17 residues long. The germline CDR1 and CDR2 sequences are ENHRY and SYGVKD. The CDR3 DNA sequence: TGTGCCATCAGTGAGGGAGGACGCGGGAGTTCTGTCGGGACCCAGTACTTC. This codes for CAISEGGRGSSVGTQYF.

This clonotype has a handful of counts. The chain carries TRBV5-1 and TRBJ2-1; the match to TRBD2 covers 11 bases. Germline V gives CDR1 SGHRS, CDR2 YFSETQ. J lost 3 bases, V lost 5 bases, and 4 bases had no gene match. The CDR3 extends over 15 amino acids. CDR3 DNA sequence: TGCGCCAGCAGATTGACTAGCGGGAACTACAATGAGCAGTTCTTC. Protein: CASRLTSGNYNEQFF.

CDR3 loop: CSARGGRFHEQFF. Here the CDR3 DNA reads TGCAGTGCTAGAGGGGGCCGCTTCCATGAGCAGTTCTTC. The rearrangement joins TRBV20-1 to TRBJ2-1; perhaps TRBD1 as D (5 bases). Trimming left V 1 base short and J 8 bases short, with 12 bases between. The CDR3 covers 13 residues. From germline, CDR1 is DFQATT and CDR2 SNEGSKA (reference sequence).

The V and J genes are TRBV6-2 or TRBV6-3 and TRBJ2-2, with D maybe TRBD1 (7 bases). The CDR3 runs 13 residues. The V gene lost 7 bases and the J gene lost 7 bases, with 13 bases spanning the gap. The germline V gene encodes CDR1 MNHEY and CDR2 SVGEGT. Written as DNA, the CDR3 is TGTGCCAGCACCCCAGGGGGGAGCGGGGAGCTGTTTTTT. Translation: CASTPGGSGELFF.

As to this clonotype: One base away lies a much larger clone, so this may be a sequencing read error. The chain joins TRBV29-1 to TRBJ2-1; tentative D call: TRBD2 (6 bases). Germline V gives CDR1 SQVTM, CDR2 ANQGSEA. The CDR3 totals 15 residues. V was pared by 0 bases and J by 8 bases, with 17 bases between. CDR3 residues: CSVEDRGLRGYEQFF. Here the CDR3 DNA reads TGCAGCGTTGAAGATCGAGGACTACGGGGCTATGAGCAGTTCTTC.

The table lists this clonotype with many counts. This chain joins TRBV28 and TRBJ2-1; 11 bases align to TRBD1. The length of the CDR3 is 16 residues. V shed 6 bases and J 9 bases; nucleotides not matched to a gene: 13. From germline, CDR1 is MDHEN and CDR2 SYDVKM. The CDR3: CASRPRAGTGGVEQFF. The DNA for the CDR3 is TGTGCCAGCAGACCACGCGCCGGGACAGGGGGAGTTGAGCAGTTCTTC.

A note on this clonotype: This may stem from a read error, because a much larger clone lies one nucleotide away. The CDR3 region has the DNA TGTGCCACCAGCCGCGGACAGACGGGCACAGATACGCAGTATTTT. It is translated as CATSRGQTGTDTQYF. This chain uses TRBV10-3 with TRBJ2-3; perhaps TRBD1 as D (6 bases). Germline V CDR1 and CDR2: ENHRY, SYGVKD. V lost 10 bases and J lost 1, with 18 bases in between. The CDR3 has 15 amino acids.

The V gene is TRBV6-2 or TRBV6-3, the J gene TRBJ2-5; D is possibly TRBD2 (6 bases). The CDR3 covers 13 residues. Trimming took 11 bases from V and 5 from J, leaving 18 bases between them. The germline CDR1 and CDR2 sequences are MNHEY and SVGEGT. The CDR3 spells CAANGLAGETQYF. The CDR3 DNA sequence: TGTGCCGCCAATGGGTTGGCGGGGGAGACCCAGTACTTC.

The V call is TRBV6-2 or TRBV6-3, the J call TRBJ2-7; 8 bases line up with TRBD2. Germline lookup yields CDR1 MNHEY and CDR2 SVGEGT. J lost 7 bases, V lost 4 bases, and 9 bases had no gene match. The CDR3 covers 14 residues. CDR3 protein: CASSSEGQREEQYF. In nucleotides, the CDR3 is TGTGCCAGCAGTTCCGAGGGCCAGCGGGAGGAGCAGTACTTC.